This T cell receptor (beta chain) was recorded in a study of T cell clones after liver transplantation. Germline assignment: CDR1 MRHNA and CDR2 SNTAGT. V shed 5 bases, J shed 1 base, and the junction held 8 bases outside the gene matches. The CDR3 is 16 residues long. Unstimulated PBMCs were sorted into CD3+CD4+ and CD3+CD8+ populations. Measured with immunoSEQ multiplex PCR; TCRdb has only the in-frame clones, and not every one. The data show about 20,000 clones, around 75% seen once. V gene TRBV6-4 combines with J gene TRBJ2-3; 8 bases match TRBD1. This sequence was found in a human patient who received a liver transplant. Some T cells may have come from the graft donor. The sample consisted of CD8+ T cells from blood, taken around 52 months after liver transplant. In nucleotides, the CDR3 is TGTGCCAGCAGTCCCGGGACAGGATCGGGCACAGATACGCAGTATTTT. It translates to CASSPGTGSGTDTQYF.